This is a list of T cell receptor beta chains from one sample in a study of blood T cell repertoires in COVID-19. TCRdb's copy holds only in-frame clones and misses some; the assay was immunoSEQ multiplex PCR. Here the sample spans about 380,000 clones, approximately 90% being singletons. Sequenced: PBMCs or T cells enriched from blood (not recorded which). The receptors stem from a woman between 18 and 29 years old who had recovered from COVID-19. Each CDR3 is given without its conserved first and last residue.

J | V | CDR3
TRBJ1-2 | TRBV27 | ASSPRGRLDYGYT
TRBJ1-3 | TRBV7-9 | ASSLGGLFSGNTIY
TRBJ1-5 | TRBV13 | ASSLGLTEVNQPQH
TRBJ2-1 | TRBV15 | ATRPSGGVYNEQF
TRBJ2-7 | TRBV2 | ASSGTRNRGPFYEQY
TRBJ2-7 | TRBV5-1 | ASSFTGASSYEQY
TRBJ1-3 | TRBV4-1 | ASKGDLSSTIY
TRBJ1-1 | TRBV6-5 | ASSYSYERGTEAF
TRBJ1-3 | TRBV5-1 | ASKGQGNTIY
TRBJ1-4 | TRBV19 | ASSIVVRGRLDEKLF
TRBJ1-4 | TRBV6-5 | ASSRTGDNEKLF
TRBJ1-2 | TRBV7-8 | ASSPTGAGGYT
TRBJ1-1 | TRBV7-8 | ASSPGRTHNTEAF
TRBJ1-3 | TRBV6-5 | ASSYGTGSSGNTIY
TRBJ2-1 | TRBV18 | ASSLYHATGGYNEQF
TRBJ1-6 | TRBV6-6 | ASRSGTGVSPLH
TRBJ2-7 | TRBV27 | ASSLFPGLAGGPAYEQY
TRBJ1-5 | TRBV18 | ASSPPQGGNQPQH
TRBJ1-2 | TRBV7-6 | ASSLSGVDGYT
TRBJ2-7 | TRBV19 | ASTPDDRLDEQY
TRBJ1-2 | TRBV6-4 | ASSDRPRGHLRQGYT
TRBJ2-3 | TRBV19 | ASSINMGLIDTQY